Listed here is a single T cell receptor (beta chain). Its antigen is not known. A second PCR of roughly 7 to 11 cycles used a sample-barcoded 5' primer and a J-beta primer mix. TCRdb reanalysed the 5' RACE reads using MiXCR and keeps one entry per CDR3 protein. The profile shows about 750,000 distinct CDR3 sequences, around half of them singletons. The sample is drawn from a study of blood T cells in healthy people across ages. Study overall: Every two T cells gave about one barcoded beta molecule via template switching. Study-wide points: The authors considered diversity estimates from one million T cells to be underestimates. Both naive CD4+ cell counts and diversity were greater in long-lived donors than in aged donors.

Sequencing was done on a sample of blood. This sequence originates from an older man in good health.

Written as DNA, the CDR3 is TGTGCCAGCAGCCAAGACTTAGGGTTGTCGGCAGATACGCAGTATTTT. This sequence encodes CASSQDLGLSADTQYF. The rearrangement joins TRBV3-1 to TRBJ2-3; D uncertain. The CDR3 is 16 residues long. Germline CDR1 LGHDT, CDR2 YNNKEL (reference sequence). V lost 0 bases to trimming and J lost 4 bases, with 14 bases between them.